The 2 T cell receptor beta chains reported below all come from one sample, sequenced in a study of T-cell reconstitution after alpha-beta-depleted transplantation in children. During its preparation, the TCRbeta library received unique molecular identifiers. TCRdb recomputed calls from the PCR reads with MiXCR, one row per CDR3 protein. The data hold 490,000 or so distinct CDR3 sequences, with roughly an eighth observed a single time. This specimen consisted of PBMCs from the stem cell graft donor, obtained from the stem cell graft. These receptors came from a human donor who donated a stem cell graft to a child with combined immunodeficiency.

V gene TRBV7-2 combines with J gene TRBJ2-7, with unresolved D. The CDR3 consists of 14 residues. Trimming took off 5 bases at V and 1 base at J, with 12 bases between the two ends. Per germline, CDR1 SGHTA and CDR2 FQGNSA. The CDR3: CASSPGIASYEQYF. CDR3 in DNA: TGTGCCAGCAGCCCCGGAATCGCGTCCTACGAGCAGTACTTC.

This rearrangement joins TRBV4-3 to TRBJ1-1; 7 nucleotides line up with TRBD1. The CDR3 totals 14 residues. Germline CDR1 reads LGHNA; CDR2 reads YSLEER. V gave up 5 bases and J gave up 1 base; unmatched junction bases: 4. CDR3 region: CASSRGLGNTEAFF. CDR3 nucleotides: TGCGCCAGCAGCAGGGGGCTCGGGAACACTGAAGCTTTCTTT.